The 20 T cell receptor beta chains in this list originate from one sample, sequenced in a study of blood T cell repertoires in COVID-19. Assay: immunoSEQ multiplex PCR; the TCRdb copy retains only in-frame clones and omits some. The sample consists of about 84,000 clones, 83% of them appearing once. The sequencing sample was made of peripheral blood. The receptors shown here come from a man aged 80 or over with active or convalescent COVID-19.

V usage is TRBV2 and J usage is TRBJ2-5; 9 nucleotides match TRBD1. CDR3 length: 14 residues. Germline V gives CDR1 SNHLY, CDR2 FYNNEI. J gave up 1 base and V 5 bases, and 2 bases lay outside the gene matches. CDR3 sequence reads: CASSTQGAQETQYF. CDR3 nucleotide sequence: TGTGCCAGCAGTACACAGGGGGCCCAAGAGACCCAGTACTTC.

The chain combines TRBV29-1 with TRBJ1-2, with 8 bases that match TRBD1. The CDR3 consists of 16 residues. Per the germline V gene, CDR1 is SQVTM and CDR2 is ANQGSEA. Trimming took 0 bases from V and 0 from J; bases not matched to a gene: 6. CDR3 sequence reads: CSVEEQGAAPNYGYTF. CDR3 sequence (DNA): TGCAGCGTTGAAGAGCAGGGGGCGGCACCTAACTATGGCTACACCTTC.

The genes are TRBV4-3 and TRBJ1-1; D remains unclear. Trimming removed 4 bases from V and 6 bases from J, with 15 bases in between. Germline values: CDR1 LGHNA, CDR2 YSLEER. This CDR3 comprises 14 residues. The CDR3 DNA reads as TGCGCCAGCAGCCCAGGATTGACGCCGGCTGAAGCTTTCTTT. Translated, it gives CASSPGLTPAEAFF.

Of note for this clone: One junction end does not reproduce the germline sequence, and a read error may be involved. V and J are TRBV7-2 and TRBJ1-1; 7 nucleotides match TRBD1. Germline V gene lookup returns CDR1 SGHTA and CDR2 FQGNSA. CDR3 length equals 14 residues. CDR3 DNA: TGTGCCAGCAGGTTAGGGGGCTTAAGGACTGAAGCTTTCTTT. Encoded protein: CASRLGGLRTEAFF.

The chain combines TRBV2 with TRBJ1-4; 7 nucleotides agree with TRBD1. After removal of 6 bases from V and 4 bases from J, the junction contained 5 bases not matched to a gene. Germline lookup yields CDR1 SNHLY and CDR2 FYNNEI. CDR3 length equals 14 residues. This chain's CDR3 is CASRQGVLNEKLFF. CDR3 DNA sequence: TGTGCCAGCAGGCAGGGGGTCCTTAATGAAAAACTGTTTTTT.

This clone came up a few times. The chain is built from TRBV19 and TRBJ1-5, with 8 bases fitting TRBD1. The CDR3 has 14 amino acids. Trimming took 6 bases from V and 2 from J; bases not matched to a gene: 3. Germline V lookup: CDR1 LNHDA, CDR2 SQIVND (reference sequence). CDR3 sequence (DNA): TGTGCCAGTAGCGAGACAGGGGGCAATCAGCCCCAGCATTTT. It codes for CASSETGGNQPQHF. The full variable domain, in which reference TRBV19 and TRBJ1-5 provide the parts outside the CDR3, is DGGITQSPKYLFRKEGQNVTLSCEQNLNHDAMYWYRQDPGQGLRLIYYSQIVNDFQKGDIAEGYSVSREKKESFPLTVTSAQKNPTAFYLCASSETGGNQPQHFGDGTRLSIL.

The chain links TRBV19 to TRBJ1-5; 9 positions agree with TRBD1. The J segment lost 5 bases and the V segment lost 5 bases, leaving 10 bases of the junction unmatched. Germline loops: CDR1 LNHDA, CDR2 SQIVND (reference sequence). The CDR3 totals 16 residues. CDR3 nucleotides: TGTGCCAGTAGTTCGCCGGGACAGGGTGGGGATCAGCCCCAGCATTTT. Its translation: CASSSPGQGGDQPQHF.

The chain carries TRBV28 and TRBJ2-2, with no clear D. The germline V and J ends were trimmed by 5 bases and 4 bases, with 14 bases remaining between them. Germline assignment: CDR1 MDHEN and CDR2 SYDVKM. CDR3 length: 15 amino acids. DNA of the CDR3: TGTGCCAGCAGTCGCGACGGTCCAGGCACCGGGGAGCTGTTTTTT. It specifies CASSRDGPGTGELFF.

V is TRBV9 and J is TRBJ1-6; no clear D gene. V shed 0 bases and J shed 14 bases, with 6 bases lying between them. CDR3 size: 11 residues. CDR1 and CDR2 from the germline V gene are SGDLS and YYNGEE. The CDR3, as DNA: TGTGCCAGCAGCGTAGACGGGACCCTCCACTTT. It yields the protein CASSVDGTLHF.

This clone has just a few counts. One end of the junction varies from germline; a read error may be responsible. The rearrangement links TRBV7-7 to TRBJ1-2, with D possibly being TRBD1 (5 bases). Germline V gene sequence: CDR1 SSHAT, CDR2 FNYEAQ (reference sequence). This CDR3 comprises 16 residues. The CDR3 is CASSLAVGTTVDGYTF. The CDR3 bases are TGTGCTAGCAGCTTAGCTGTCGGTACGACAGTCGATGGCTACACCTTC.

V is TRBV2 and J is TRBJ2-4; TRBD1 is a possible D gene (6 bases). CDR3 length equals 13 residues. The V end lost 6 bases, the J end lost 7 bases, and 13 bases lay between the germline ends. Germline values: CDR1 SNHLY, CDR2 FYNNEI. The CDR3 DNA follows: TGTGCCAGCAGCTTGGGGGCGGCGAACATTCAGTACTTC. The encoded protein is CASSLGAANIQYF.

The chain uses TRBV9 and TRBJ2-4; a possible D gene is TRBD2 (7 bases). Germline CDR1 reads SGDLS; CDR2 reads YYNGEE. The length of the CDR3 is 15 residues. V lost 6 bases and J 1 base, leaving 14 bases between the germline ends. The CDR3 nucleotides read TGTGCCAGCACCCCCGAGGGGGGGGCCAAAAACATTCAGTACTTC. Its translation: CASTPEGGAKNIQYF.

The rearrangement links TRBV7-8 to TRBJ2-7; the match to TRBD2 covers 14 bases. The CDR3 runs 15 residues. With 4 bases clipped from V and 3 bases from J, the junction kept 2 bases outside the gene matches. CDR1 SGHVS and CDR2 FQNEAQ come from the germline V gene. The CDR3 is CASSSGLAGVYEQYF. The CDR3 DNA sequence: TGTGCCAGCAGCTCGGGACTAGCGGGAGTCTACGAGCAGTACTTC.

The chain links TRBV7-9 to TRBJ2-1; 9 nucleotides line up with TRBD2. The CDR3 has 16 residues. Germline-derived CDR1 and CDR2 are SEHNR and FQNEAQ (reference sequence). V lost 1 base and J lost 4; bases outside the gene matches: 5. The CDR3 nucleotides read TGTGCCAGCAGCTTAGTTGGCGGGGGGGCTTACAATGAGCAGTTCTTC. Translation: CASSLVGGGAYNEQFF.

The CDR3 region is CASRRRDREFNSPLHF. CDR3 DNA: TGTGCCAGTAGACGCCGGGACAGGGAATTCAATTCACCCCTCCACTTT. The V gene is TRBV19, the J gene TRBJ1-6, with 9 bases that match TRBD1. The V and J ends lost 6 bases and 7 bases, in that order; junction bases with no gene match: 10. Germline CDR1 LNHDA, CDR2 SQIVND (reference sequence). The CDR3 covers 16 residues.

The chain joins TRBV7-2 to TRBJ2-7, with a possible D match to TRBD1 (5 bases). Trimming shortened V by 5 bases and J by 3 bases, and 14 bases separated the two germline ends. Germline CDR1 is SGHTA and CDR2 is FQGNSA. The CDR3 has 14 residues. The CDR3 reads CASSLLRASYEQYF. The CDR3 DNA reads TGTGCCAGCAGCCTCCTCAGGGCTAGCTACGAGCAGTACTTC.

This clone was recorded only once. The chain links TRBV27 to TRBJ1-6, with TRBD1 identical over 7 bases. With V trimmed by 1 base and J by 7 bases, 7 bases remained unmatched. The CDR3 has 16 amino acids. CDR1 MNHEY and CDR2 SMNVEV come from the germline V gene (reference sequence). CDR3 in DNA: TGTGCCAGCAGTTTATGGGGGACAGCCCTGAATTCACCCCTCCACTTT. Protein sequence: CASSLWGTALNSPLHF.

This clone has only a few counts. The chain is built from TRBV11-2 and TRBJ1-6; D unresolved. This CDR3 has 16 residues. Trimming shortened V by 1 base and J by 5 bases, and 12 bases separated the two germline ends. Germline values: CDR1 SGHAT, CDR2 FQNNGV. The CDR3 bases are TGTGCCAGCAGCTTAGCCCCGGGTCGGAATAATTCACCCCTCCACTTT. Its protein product is CASSLAPGRNNSPLHF.

J is TRBJ2-7 and V is TRBV4-3, with 7 bases that match TRBD2. The germline CDR1 and CDR2 sequences are LGHNA and YSLEER. The V gene end was trimmed by 5 bases and the J gene end by 4 bases; junction bases not matched to a gene: 5. The CDR3 is made up of 13 amino acids. The CDR3 DNA follows: TGCGCCAGCAGCTCCCATAGCGGGTACGAGCAGTACTTC. It translates to CASSSHSGYEQYF.

The chain recombines TRBV28 with TRBJ1-2; D may be TRBD1 (5 bases). Trimming shortened V by 10 bases and J by 4 bases, and 13 bases separated the two germline ends. Germline assignment: CDR1 MDHEN and CDR2 SYDVKM. The CDR3 covers 12 residues. In DNA form, the CDR3 reads TGTGCCACAGGGAGGAGAGGCTATGGCTACACCTTC. Its translation: CATGRRGYGYTF.